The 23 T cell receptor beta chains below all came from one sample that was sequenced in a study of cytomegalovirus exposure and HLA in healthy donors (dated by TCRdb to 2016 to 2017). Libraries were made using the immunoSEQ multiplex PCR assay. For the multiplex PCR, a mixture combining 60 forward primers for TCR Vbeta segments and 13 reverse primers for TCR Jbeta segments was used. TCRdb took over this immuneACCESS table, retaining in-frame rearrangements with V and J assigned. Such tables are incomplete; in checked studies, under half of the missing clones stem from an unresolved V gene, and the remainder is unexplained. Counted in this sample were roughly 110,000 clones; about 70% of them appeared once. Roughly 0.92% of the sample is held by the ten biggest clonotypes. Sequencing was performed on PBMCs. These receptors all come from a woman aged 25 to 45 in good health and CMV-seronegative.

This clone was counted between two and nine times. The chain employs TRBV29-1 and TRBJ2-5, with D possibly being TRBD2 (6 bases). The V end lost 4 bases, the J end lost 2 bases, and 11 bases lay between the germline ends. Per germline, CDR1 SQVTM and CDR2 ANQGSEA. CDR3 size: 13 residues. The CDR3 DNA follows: TGCAGCGTTGGGGACTGGGGGCAAGAGACCCAGTACTTC. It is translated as CSVGDWGQETQYF.

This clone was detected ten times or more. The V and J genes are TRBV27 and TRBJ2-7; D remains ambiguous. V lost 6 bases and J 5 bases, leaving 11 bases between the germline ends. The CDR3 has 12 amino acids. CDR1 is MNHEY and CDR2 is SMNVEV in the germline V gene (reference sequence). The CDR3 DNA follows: TGTGCCAGCAGGGTGAGCCTTCACGAGCAGTACTTC. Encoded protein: CASRVSLHEQYF.

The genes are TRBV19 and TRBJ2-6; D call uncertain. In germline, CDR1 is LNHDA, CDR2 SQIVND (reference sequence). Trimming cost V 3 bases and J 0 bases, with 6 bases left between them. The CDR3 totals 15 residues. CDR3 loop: CASSMRGSGANVLTF. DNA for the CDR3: TGTGCCAGTAGTATGAGAGGCTCTGGGGCCAACGTCCTGACTTTC.

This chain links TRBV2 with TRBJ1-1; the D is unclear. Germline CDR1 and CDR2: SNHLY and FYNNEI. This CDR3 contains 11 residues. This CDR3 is CGTAGPTGAFF. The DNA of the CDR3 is TGTGGCACAGCAGGCCCGACCGGAGCTTTCTTT.

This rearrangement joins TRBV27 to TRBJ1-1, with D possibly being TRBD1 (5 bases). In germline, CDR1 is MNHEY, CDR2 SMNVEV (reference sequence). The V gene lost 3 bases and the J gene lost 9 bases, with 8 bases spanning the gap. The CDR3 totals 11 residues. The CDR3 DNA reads TGTGCCAGCAGTTTGGGGGGGAAAGCTTTCTTT. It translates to CASSLGGKAFF.

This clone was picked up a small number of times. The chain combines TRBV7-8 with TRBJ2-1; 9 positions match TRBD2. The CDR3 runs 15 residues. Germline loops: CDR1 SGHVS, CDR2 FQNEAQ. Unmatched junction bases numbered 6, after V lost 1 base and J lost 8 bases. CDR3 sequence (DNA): TGTGCCAGCAGCTTAGTAGGCGGGAGGGCCCATGAGCAGTTCTTC. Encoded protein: CASSLVGGRAHEQFF.

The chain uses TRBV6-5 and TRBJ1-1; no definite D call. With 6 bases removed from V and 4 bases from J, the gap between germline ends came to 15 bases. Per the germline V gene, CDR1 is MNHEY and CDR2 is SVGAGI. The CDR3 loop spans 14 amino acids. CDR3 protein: CASSPHVTGTEAFF. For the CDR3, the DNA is TGTGCCAGCAGCCCCCATGTTACGGGCACTGAAGCTTTCTTT.

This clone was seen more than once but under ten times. DNA for the CDR3: TGTGCCAGCGAAACAGGGGCTAACGTGAACACTGAAGCTTTCTTT. Amino acid sequence: CASETGANVNTEAFF. The chain uses TRBV6-1 and TRBJ1-1; 7 bases agree with TRBD1. Germline lookup yields CDR1 MNHNS and CDR2 SASEGT. V shed 8 bases, J shed 0 bases, and the junction held 9 bases outside the gene matches. The CDR3 loop spans 15 amino acids.

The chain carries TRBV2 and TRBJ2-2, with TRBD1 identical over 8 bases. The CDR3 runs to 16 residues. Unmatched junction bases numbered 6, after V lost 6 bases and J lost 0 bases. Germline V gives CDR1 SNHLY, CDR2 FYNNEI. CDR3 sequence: CASRRQGTTNTGELFF. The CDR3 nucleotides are TGTGCCAGCAGGCGACAGGGGACCACGAACACCGGGGAGCTGTTTTTT. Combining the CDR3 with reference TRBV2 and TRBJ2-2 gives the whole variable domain EPEVTQTPSHQVTQMGQEVILRCVPISNHLYFYWYRQILGQKVEFLVSFYNNEISEKSEIFDDQFSVERPDGSNFTLKIRSTKLEDSAMYFCASRRQGTTNTGELFFGEGSRLTVL.

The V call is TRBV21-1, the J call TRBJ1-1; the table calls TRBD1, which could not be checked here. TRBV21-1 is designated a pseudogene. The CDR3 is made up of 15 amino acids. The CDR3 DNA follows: TGTGCCAGCGCCCAAAAGAACAGGGGGCTAGGTGAAGCTTTCTTT. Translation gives CASAQKNRGLGEAFF.

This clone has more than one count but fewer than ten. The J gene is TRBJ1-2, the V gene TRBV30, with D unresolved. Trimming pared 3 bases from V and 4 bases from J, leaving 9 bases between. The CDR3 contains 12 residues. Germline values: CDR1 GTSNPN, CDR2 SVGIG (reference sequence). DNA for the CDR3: TGTGCCTGGAGCCAGTCATCCTATGGCTACACCTTC. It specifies CAWSQSSYGYTF.

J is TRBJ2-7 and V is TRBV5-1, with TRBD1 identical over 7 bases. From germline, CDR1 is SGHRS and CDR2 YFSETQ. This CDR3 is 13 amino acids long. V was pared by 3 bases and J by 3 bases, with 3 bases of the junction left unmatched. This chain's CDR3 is CASSSRQGYEQYF. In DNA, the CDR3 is TGCGCCAGCAGCTCCCGACAGGGCTACGAGCAGTACTTC.

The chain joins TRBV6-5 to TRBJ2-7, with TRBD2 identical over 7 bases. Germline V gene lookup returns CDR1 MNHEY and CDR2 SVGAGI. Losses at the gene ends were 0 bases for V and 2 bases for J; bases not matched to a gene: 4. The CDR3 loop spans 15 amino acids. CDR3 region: CASSYSKRGTYEQYF. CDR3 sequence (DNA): TGTGCCAGCAGTTACTCGAAGCGGGGAACCTACGAGCAGTACTTC.

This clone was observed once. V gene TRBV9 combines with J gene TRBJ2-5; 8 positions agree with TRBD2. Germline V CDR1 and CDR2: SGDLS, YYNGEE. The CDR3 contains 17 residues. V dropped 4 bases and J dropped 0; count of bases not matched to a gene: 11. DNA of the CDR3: TGTGCCAGCAGCTCCAAGCGGGGGCTCCGAAACCAAGAGACCCAGTACTTC. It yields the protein CASSSKRGLRNQETQYF.

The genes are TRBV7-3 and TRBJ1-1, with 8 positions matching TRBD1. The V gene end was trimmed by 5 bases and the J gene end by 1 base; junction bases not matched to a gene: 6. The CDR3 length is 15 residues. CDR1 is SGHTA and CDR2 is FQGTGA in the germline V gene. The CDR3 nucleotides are TGTGCCAGCAGCACAAAAGGACAGGGGAACACTGAAGCTTTCTTT. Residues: CASSTKGQGNTEAFF.

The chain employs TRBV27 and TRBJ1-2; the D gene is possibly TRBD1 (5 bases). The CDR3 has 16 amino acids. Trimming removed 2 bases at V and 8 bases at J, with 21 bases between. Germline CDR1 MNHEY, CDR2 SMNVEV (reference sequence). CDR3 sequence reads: CASSLIGGEGNKGYTF. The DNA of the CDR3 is TGTGCCAGCAGTTTAATCGGGGGAGAGGGGAATAAAGGCTACACCTTC.

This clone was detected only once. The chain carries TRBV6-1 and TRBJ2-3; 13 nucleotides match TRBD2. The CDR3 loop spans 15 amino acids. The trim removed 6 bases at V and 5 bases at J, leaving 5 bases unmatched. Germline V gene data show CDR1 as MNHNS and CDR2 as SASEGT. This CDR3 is CASSSLAGGEDTQYF. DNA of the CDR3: TGTGCCAGCAGCTCACTAGCGGGGGGGGAAGATACGCAGTATTTT.

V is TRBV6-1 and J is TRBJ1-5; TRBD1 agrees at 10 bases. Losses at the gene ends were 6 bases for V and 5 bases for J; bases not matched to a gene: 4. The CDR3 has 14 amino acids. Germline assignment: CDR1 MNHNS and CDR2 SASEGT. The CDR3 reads CASRTGGTYQPQHF. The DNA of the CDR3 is TGTGCCAGCAGGACAGGGGGCACTTATCAGCCCCAGCATTTT.

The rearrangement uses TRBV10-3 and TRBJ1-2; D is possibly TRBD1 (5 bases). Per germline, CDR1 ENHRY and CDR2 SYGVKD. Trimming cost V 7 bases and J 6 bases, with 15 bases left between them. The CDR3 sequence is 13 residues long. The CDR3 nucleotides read TGTGCCATCAAGGGAGGGGTAACTGATGGCTACACCTTC. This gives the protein CAIKGGVTDGYTF.

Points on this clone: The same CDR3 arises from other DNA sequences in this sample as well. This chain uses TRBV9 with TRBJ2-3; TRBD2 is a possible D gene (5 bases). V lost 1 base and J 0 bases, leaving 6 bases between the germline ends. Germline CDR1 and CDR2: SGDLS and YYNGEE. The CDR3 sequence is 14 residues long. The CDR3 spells CASSVTGSTDTQYF. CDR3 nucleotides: TGTGCCAGCAGCGTAACGGGGAGCACAGATACGCAGTATTTT.

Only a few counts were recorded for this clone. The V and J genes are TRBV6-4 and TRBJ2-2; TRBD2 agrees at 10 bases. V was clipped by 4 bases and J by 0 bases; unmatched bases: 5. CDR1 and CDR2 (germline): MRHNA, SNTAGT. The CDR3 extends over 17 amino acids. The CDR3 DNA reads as TGTGCCAGCAGTGTGGCCGGGACTAGCGCGAACACCGGGGAGCTGTTTTTT. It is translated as CASSVAGTSANTGELFF.

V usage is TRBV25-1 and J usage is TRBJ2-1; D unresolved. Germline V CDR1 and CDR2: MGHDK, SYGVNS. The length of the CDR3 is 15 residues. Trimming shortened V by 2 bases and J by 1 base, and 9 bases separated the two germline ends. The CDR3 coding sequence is TGTGCCAGCAGTGAACCGACTGGTTCCTACAATGAGCAGTTCTTC. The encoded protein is CASSEPTGSYNEQFF. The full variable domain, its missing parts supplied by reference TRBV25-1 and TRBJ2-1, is EADIYQTPRYLVIGTGKKITLECSQTMGHDKMYWYQQDPGMELHLIHYSYGVNSTEKGDLSSESTVSRIRTEHFPLTLESARPSHTSQYLCASSEPTGSYNEQFFGPGTRLTVL.

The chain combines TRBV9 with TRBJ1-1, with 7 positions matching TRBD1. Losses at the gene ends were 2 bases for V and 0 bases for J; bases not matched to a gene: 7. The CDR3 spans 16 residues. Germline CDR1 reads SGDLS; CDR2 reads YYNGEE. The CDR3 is CASSVATGWVNTEAFF. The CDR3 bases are TGTGCCAGCAGCGTGGCGACAGGGTGGGTGAACACTGAAGCTTTCTTT.